This TCR beta chain was sequenced in a study of control samples from healthy donors and cancer patients. Here immunoSEQ multiplex PCR was the method, and the copy in TCRdb shows in-frame clones only, minus some. Here the sample spans 150,000 to 180,000 clones, 85% to 95% being singletons. CDR1 and CDR2 (germline): LGHDT, YNNKEL (reference sequence). There are 12 residues in the CDR3. With V trimmed by 3 bases and J by 7 bases, 0 bases remained unmatched. Sequencing was carried out using blood. This TCR derives from a man aged 50 or older in good health. The chain employs TRBV3-1 (or the pseudogene TRBV3-2) and TRBJ2-1; 7 bases match TRBD2. The chain's CDR3 is CASSQRENEQFF. CDR3 DNA: TGTGCCAGCAGCCAGCGGGAGAATGAGCAGTTCTTC.